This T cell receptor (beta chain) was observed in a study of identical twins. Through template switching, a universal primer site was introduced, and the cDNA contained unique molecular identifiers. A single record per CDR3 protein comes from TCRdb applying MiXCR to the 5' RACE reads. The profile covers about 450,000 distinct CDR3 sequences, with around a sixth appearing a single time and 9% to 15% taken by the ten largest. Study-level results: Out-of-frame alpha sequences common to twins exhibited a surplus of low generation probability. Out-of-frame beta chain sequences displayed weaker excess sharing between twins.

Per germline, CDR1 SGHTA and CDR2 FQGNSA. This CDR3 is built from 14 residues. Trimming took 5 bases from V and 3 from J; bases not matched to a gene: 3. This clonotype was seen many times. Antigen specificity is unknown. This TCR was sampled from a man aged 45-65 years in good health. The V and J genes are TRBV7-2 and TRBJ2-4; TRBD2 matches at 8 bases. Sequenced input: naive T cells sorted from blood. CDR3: CASSKSGGKNIQYF. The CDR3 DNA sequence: TGTGCCAGCAGCAAAAGCGGGGGCAAAAACATTCAGTACTTC.